This T cell receptor beta chain was recorded in a study of T-cell memory formation after mild COVID-19. To note about this clonotype: Its specificity is not known.

Whole-study results and caveats: Cross-reactive memory seemingly joined, as some responding clones were found in pre-infection memory.

TCRdb re-called the 5' RACE reads with MiXCR, one entry per CDR3 protein. The table includes about 400,000 distinct CDR3 sequences, approximately 24% detected once. Germline CDR1 KGHDR, CDR2 SFDVKD. This CDR3 comprises 14 residues. V lost 4 bases and J lost 1, with 9 bases in between. The chain employs TRBV24-1 and TRBJ2-5; D gene uncertain. Sequenced input: PBMCs or a T cell subset sorted from them (not recorded which). This sequence originates from an adult woman who had mild COVID-19 (a few samples of this study predate the infection). Cell type and time point are not known. The CDR3 region is CATSESTPQETQYF. CDR3 nucleotides: TGTGCCACCAGTGAGTCTACCCCCCAAGAGACCCAGTACTTC.